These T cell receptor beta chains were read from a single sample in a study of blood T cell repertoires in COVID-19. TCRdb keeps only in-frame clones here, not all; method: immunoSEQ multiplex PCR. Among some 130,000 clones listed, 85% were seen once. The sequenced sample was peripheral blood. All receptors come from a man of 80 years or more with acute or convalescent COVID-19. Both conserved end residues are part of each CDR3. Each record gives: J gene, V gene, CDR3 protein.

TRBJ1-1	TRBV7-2	CASRGGGTINTEAFF
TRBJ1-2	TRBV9	CASSTAAGQNYGYTF
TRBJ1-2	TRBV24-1	CATSDPTDRTDGYTF
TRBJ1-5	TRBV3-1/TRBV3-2	CASSQDRGSNQPQHF
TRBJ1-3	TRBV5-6	CASSLWETGNTIYF
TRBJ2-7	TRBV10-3	CAISPIEDRATYEQYF
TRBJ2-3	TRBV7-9	CASSPSGLPTQYF
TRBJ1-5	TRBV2	CASSPTNSNQPQHF
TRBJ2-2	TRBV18	CASSPPGTGGKKTGELFF
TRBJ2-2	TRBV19	CASNGGINGELFF
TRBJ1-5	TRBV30	CAWRTGPSQPQHF
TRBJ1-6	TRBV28	CASSRGTGRNSPLHF
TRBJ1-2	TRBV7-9	CASSLDKLIDYGYTF
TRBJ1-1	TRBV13	CASSRQGAIGNTEAFF
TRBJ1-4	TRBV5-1	CASSQGARATNEKLFF
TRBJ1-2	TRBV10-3	CATRGLDYGYTF
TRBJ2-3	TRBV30	CAWSRRADTQYF